Here is one T cell receptor beta chain with its context. The data stem from a study of T cell clones after liver transplantation. The length of the CDR3 is 14 residues. Germline V gives CDR1 LNHNV, CDR2 YYDKDF (reference sequence). Trimming took off 1 base at V and 6 bases at J, with 12 bases between the two ends. The method was immunoSEQ multiplex PCR; TCRdb's version includes in-frame clones alone and lacks a portion of them. The table includes roughly 67,000 clones, about 91% detected once. The rearrangement uses TRBV15 and TRBJ1-1, with D possibly being TRBD1 (5 bases). This TCR was recovered from a human patient who received a liver transplant. Some T cells may be graft donor cells. Sequences were derived from CD4+ T cells from blood, sampled less than 26 months after liver transplant. CDR3 amino acids: CATSRGAGTPEAFF. The CDR3 DNA reads as TGTGCCACCAGCAGAGGGGCAGGGACCCCTGAAGCTTTCTTT.